The clone carrying this TCR beta chain has just one count. Its antigen is not identified. Sequencing used immunoSEQ multiplex PCR; TCRdb keeps in-frame clones, though not all of them. The table has about 22,000 clones, more than 80% seen once. Germline V CDR1 and CDR2: MNHEY, SMNVEV (reference sequence). The CDR3 sequence is 13 residues long. V was trimmed by 1 base and J by 8 bases, leaving 11 bases between them. This sample's time point: newly diagnosed, previously untreated cHL patient sample. The authors purified CD4+ T cells from thawed PBMCs by magnetic negative selection. PBMCs from patients with newly diagnosed, untreated classical Hodgkin lymphoma served as a comparison group for the relapsed/refractory trial patients. The sample comes from a study of PD-1 blockade in classical Hodgkin lymphoma. Study-wide points: The drivers behind the repertoire differences, possibly disease activity or prior therapy, remain undefined. Newly diagnosed patients reportedly had lower baseline TCR diversity than healthy donors.

The sample taken for sequencing was CD4+ T cells from blood. The receptor comes from a human donor with classical Hodgkin lymphoma. This chain connects TRBV27 to TRBJ1-1; D is perhaps TRBD1 (6 bases). Written as DNA, the CDR3 is TGTGCCAGCAGTTTATGGCTACAGGGAGAAGCTTTCTTT. This translates into CASSLWLQGEAFF.